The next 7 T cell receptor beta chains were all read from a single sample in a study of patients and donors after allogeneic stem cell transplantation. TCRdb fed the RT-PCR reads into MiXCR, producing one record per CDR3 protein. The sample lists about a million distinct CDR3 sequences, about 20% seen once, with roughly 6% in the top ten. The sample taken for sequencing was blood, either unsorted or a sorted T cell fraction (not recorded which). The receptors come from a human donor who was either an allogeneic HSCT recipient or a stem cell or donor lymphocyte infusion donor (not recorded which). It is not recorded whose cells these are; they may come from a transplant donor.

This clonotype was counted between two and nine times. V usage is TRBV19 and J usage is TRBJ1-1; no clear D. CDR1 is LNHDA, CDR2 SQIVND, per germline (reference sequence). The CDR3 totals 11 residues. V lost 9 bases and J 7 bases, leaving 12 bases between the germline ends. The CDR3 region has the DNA TGTGCCAGAGAACACAGAAATGAAGCTTTCTTT. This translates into CAREHRNEAFF.

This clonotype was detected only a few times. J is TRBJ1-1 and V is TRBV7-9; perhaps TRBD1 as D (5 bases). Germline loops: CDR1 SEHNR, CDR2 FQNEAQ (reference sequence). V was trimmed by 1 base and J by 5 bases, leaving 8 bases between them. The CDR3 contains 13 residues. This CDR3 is CASSLVDTTEAFF. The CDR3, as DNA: TGTGCCAGCAGCTTAGTGGACACAACTGAAGCTTTCTTT.

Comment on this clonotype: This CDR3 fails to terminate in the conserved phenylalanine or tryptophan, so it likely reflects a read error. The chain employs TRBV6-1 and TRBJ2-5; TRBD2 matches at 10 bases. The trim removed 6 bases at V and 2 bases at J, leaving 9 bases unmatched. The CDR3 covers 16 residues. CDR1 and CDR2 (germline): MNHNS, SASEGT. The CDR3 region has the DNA TGTGCCAGCAGCCCTCTAGCGGGAGTCGGACAAGAGACCCAGTACCTC. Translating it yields CASSPLAGVGQETQYL.

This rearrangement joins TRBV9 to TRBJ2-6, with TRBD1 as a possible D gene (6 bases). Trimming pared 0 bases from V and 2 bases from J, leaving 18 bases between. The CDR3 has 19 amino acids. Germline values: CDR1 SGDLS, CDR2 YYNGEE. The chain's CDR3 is CASSVEGDVSTAGANVLTF. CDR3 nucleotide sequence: TGTGCCAGCAGCGTAGAGGGGGATGTAAGTACGGCTGGGGCCAACGTCCTGACTTTC.

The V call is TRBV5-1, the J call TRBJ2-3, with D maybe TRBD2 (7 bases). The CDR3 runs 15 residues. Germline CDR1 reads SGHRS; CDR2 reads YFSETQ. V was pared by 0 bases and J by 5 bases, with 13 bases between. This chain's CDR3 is CASSLEGGLLDTQYF. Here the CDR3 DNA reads TGCGCCAGCAGCTTGGAGGGGGGGCTATTAGATACGCAGTATTTT. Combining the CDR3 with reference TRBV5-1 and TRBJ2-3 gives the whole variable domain KAGVTQTPRYLIKTRGQQVTLSCSPISGHRSVSWYQQTPGQGLQFLFEYFSETQRNKGNFPGRFSGRQFSNSRSEMNVSTLELGDSALYLCASSLEGGLLDTQYFGPGTRLTVL.

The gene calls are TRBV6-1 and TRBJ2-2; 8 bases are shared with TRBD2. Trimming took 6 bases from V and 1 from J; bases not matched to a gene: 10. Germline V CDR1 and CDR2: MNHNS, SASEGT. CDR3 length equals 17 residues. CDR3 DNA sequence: TGTGCCAGCAGGGACCCGGCTAGCGGGCTGAACACCGGGGAGCTGTTTTTT. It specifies CASRDPASGLNTGELFF.

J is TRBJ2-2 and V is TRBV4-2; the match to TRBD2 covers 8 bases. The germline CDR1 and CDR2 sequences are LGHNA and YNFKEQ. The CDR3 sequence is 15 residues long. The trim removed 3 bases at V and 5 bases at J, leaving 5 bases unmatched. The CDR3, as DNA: TGTGCCAGCAGCCATAAAGCGGGGGATACCGGGGAGCTGTTTTTT. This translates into CASSHKAGDTGELFF.